This TCR beta chain is from a study of T cells in placental villitis. Notes on the research overall: To test an allograft-versus-infection hypothesis, the study compared placental TCR-beta repertoires across three groups: villitis of unknown etiology, unaffected controls matched for gestational age, and infectious villitis. Overall study outcomes, separate from this receptor: Sequencing bulk tissue made it impossible to distinguish helper, regulatory or cytotoxic T cells or to tell maternal from fetal T cells, and the approach excluded gamma-delta receptors. Small amounts of decidua were contained in the paraffin blocks, so some of the captured T cells, especially in controls, may have been decidual rather than villous infiltrates. CMV-specific clone frequencies were higher in infectious CMV cases than in villitis of unknown etiology (roughly 0.011 vs 0.001), and the villitis of unknown etiology frequencies did not differ from those of controls.

In its sample, this clone comes out as medium-sized (0.01 to 0.1%). Its antigen remains unidentified. It has no much larger one-base neighbor in the sample; base qualities were not kept. Reading the germline V gene gives CDR1 SNHLY and CDR2 FYNNEI. Counted from cysteine to phenylalanine, this CDR3 has 16 amino acids. Only CDR3 DNA remains: 48 bases, in frame from the first base. Here V drops 2 bases and J drops 0 bases, and the junction holds 3 bases not matched to any gene. Using the immunoSEQ v4 bias-controlled multiplex PCR assay, run blinded to group allocation, TCR-beta CDR3 regions were amplified from genomic DNA. To estimate nucleated cell and T cell quantities per sample, reference gene primers were included together with the TCR-beta primers. Sequencing of the libraries was performed on an Illumina MiSeq with a 100-cycle paired-end protocol. In the source study's methods: Diversity and richness were calculated in immunoSEQ Analyzer software; richness by iChao1, clonality based on Pielou evenness and Shannon diversity (0-1, higher means less diverse). CDR3 amino acid sequences together with their V/J genes were searched in VDJdb for CMV, EBV and influenza A specificities using confidence 3 and substitution 2. The Morisita-Horn index was used to assess TCR-beta amino acid clonotype overlap between villitis of unknown etiology, infectious villitis and control repertoires. TCRdb obtained this table from immuneACCESS and retained in-frame rearrangements with V and J assigned. These tables miss some clones; where compared with another copy, unresolved V genes account for less than half of the shortfall, and the remainder is unexplained. V, J and clone size are those of that table, while D and trimming were read from the DNA. This sample is represented by under 3,000 clones; 75% to 90% of them were singletons. Roughly 50% of the sample is in the top ten clones.

Five infectious villitis placentae were included, four with confirmed cytomegalovirus and one with Toxoplasma gondii, and were not matched to other groups. Mothers with infectious villitis were younger, had smaller fetuses, and delivered preterm or experienced intrauterine demise in two cases. Placentae were collected after delivery and examined grossly and histologically before archival tissue was selected. Five 10-micron scrolls were cut from each FFPE block, and DNA was isolated using the AllPrep DNA/RNA FFPE Tissue kit. DNA concentration and purity were checked by NanoDrop, and RNA quality was assessed on a Bioanalyzer.

The rearranged chain carries TRBV2 and TRBJ2-1, with 8 bases matching TRBD2. The source is a human patient with infectious villitis; the placental T cells may come from both mother and fetus. The material sequenced was placental tissue containing maternal and fetal cells. CDR3 sequence: CASSEWSGSSYNEQFF. The DNA sequence is TGTGCCAGCAGTGAATGGAGCGGGAGCTCCTACAATGAGCAGTTCTTC.